This T cell receptor beta chain was identified during a study of CXCR3-negative and CXCR3-positive naive CD8 T cells (dated by TCRdb to between 2017 and 2020). Background on the whole study: In total, roughly 140 million TRB reads were obtained, which works out to roughly 1.5 +/- 0.3 million reads per library. Naive subsets from a handful of donors and memory cells from 3 donors were included in the TRBV-TRBJ cluster analysis. The diversity and physicochemical repertoire analyses included ten to eleven donors pooled from two independent experiments.

Instrument used: NextSeq 550. The Human TCR Profiling Kit (MiLaboratory) was used to prepare UMI-labeled 5' RACE TRB cDNA libraries. The full amount of extracted RNA was used for cDNA synthesis, and the full amount of resulting cDNA was used for PCR amplification. The libraries were made side by side, with each library going through the same number of PCR cycles. From the authors' description of their analysis: About 50,000 +/- 10,000 unique UMI-labeled TRB cDNA molecules per library were extracted with MIGEC and MiXCR, with at least two reads per UMI required. On average, around 40,000 +/- 10,000 functional in-frame TRB CDR3 nucleotide clonotypes lacking stop codons were found per library. After downsampling to 5000 UMI-labeled TRB molecules per sample, diversity metrics such as normalized Shannon-Wiener and Chao1 were calculated in VDJtools. For the central five CDR3 residues, VDJtools calculated physicochemical properties weighted by clonotype size, namely interaction energy, strength, volume and Kidera factor 4. After reprocessing by TCRdb, each CDR3 protein sequence is one entry, and no DNA is given. The V and J calls, along with clone size, are taken from TCRdb and not from the paper's own processing. This sample's table lists roughly 89,000 distinct CDR3 sequences. Of the sample, around 1.7% falls within the top ten clones.

A note on this clonotype: Its antigen is not yet known.

For each CD8+ T cell subset, flow sorting was done in triplicate, and 300,000 to 350,000 cells per subset went directly into RLT lysis buffer. To exclude memory contaminants, naive CD8+ T cells were stringently defined as CD45RO-CCR7+CD27+CD95-. Peripheral blood mononuclear cells were isolated from buffy coats by standard density gradient centrifugation. A FACSAria III was used to flow-sort naive CD8+ T cells into CXCR3-negative and CXCR3-positive populations. An RNeasy Mini Kit was used to extract total RNA from the sorted cells. CDR1 and CDR2 are drawn from the germline V gene: MDHEN, SYDVKM. From cysteine to phenylalanine, the CDR3 is 14 amino acids long. No DNA is listed. The paper's findings and limits, for the study overall: Comparably high repertoire diversity was found in both naive subsets, whereas much lower repertoire diversity was found in memory CD8+ T cells. Because CXCR3 expression was partially decreased after cryopreservation, freshly isolated PBMCs were used for most assays. Within the same donor, TRBV-TRBJ usage looked similar between naive CXCR3-negative and CXCR3-positive cells, but memory cells had distinct patterns. TRB CDR3s from CXCR3-positive naive cells showed higher hydrophobicity (lower Kidera factor 4), lower energy, and higher strength and volume indices than CXCR3-negative naive cells. Because surface CD5, which is linked to self-reactivity in mice, was comparable between the naive subsets, TCR interaction strength was also inferred from the physicochemical properties of TRB CDR3s.

Sequencing was performed on naive CXCR3- CD8+ T cells from blood. The cell subset or site label of this sample denotes: CD45RO-CCR7+CD27+CD95- naive CD8+ T cells lacking CXCR3 (TNR3-). The origin of this receptor is a human donor in good health. Some clones in this sample may be carry-over from other donors' samples. Recombination linked TRBV28 to TRBJ2-7; without DNA, the TCRdb call of TRBD2 cannot be checked. This receptor carries the CDR3 CASRPPGTYYEQYF.